One and the same sample provided the 3 T cell receptor beta chains below, sequenced in a study of regulatory T cells in long-lasting Graves disease. As for time point: newly diagnosed GD, antithyroid drugs for less than 3 months. Making the TCR library involved RNA that had been extracted from PBMCs. Sequencing libraries for TCR beta were prepared with iRepertoire HTBI primers and Arm-PCR of CDR3 regions. One entry per CDR3 protein, called by TCRdb with MiXCR from the multiplex PCR reads. The table lists roughly 500,000 distinct CDR3 sequences, about 14% of them singletons. This sample was also put to use in a study of T cells in Graves' hyperthyroidism and ophthalmopathy.

Sequencing used peripheral blood mononuclear cells (PBMCs), obtained at new diagnosis, from a patient treated with antithyroid drugs. These receptors all come from a woman aged 50 to 65 with Graves disease.

The chain recombines TRBV25-1 with TRBJ1-6; a weak D match, TRBD1 (5 bases). Trimming cost V 7 bases and J 8 bases, with 12 bases left between them. Germline CDR1 and CDR2: MGHDK and SYGVNS. This CDR3 has 13 residues. The CDR3 DNA sequence: TGTGCCAGCACCCGGGGGGGTTATTCACCCCTCCACTTT. Translation gives CASTRGGYSPLHF.

This clonotype has a count of ten or more. The chain uses TRBV2 and TRBJ2-1, with TRBD2 matching over 15 bases. CDR1 is SNHLY and CDR2 is FYNNEI in the germline V gene. V lost 5 bases to trimming and J lost 1 base; unmatched junction nucleotides: 6. This CDR3 has 18 residues. Here the CDR3 DNA reads TGTGCCAGCAGTCCTGGACTAGCGGGAGGGCGGTCCTACAATGAGCAGTTCTTC. Translated: CASSPGLAGGRSYNEQFF.

On this clonotype itself: A read error is possible here, since a much larger clone lies one base away. V is TRBV2 and J is TRBJ2-3; 8 nucleotides match TRBD2. Germline CDR1 and CDR2: SNHLY and FYNNEI. The trim removed 9 bases at V and 3 bases at J, leaving 5 bases unmatched. CDR3 length: 13 residues. DNA of the CDR3: TGTGCCAGTCAGCGGGAGAGGACAGATACGCAGTATTTT. Translation gives CASQRERTDTQYF.